These 4 T cell receptor beta chains were sequenced from one sample in a study of blood T cells in healthy people across ages. It was with a sample-barcoded 5' primer and a J-beta primer mix that a second PCR of about 7 to 12 cycles was run. One entry per CDR3 protein, called by TCRdb with MiXCR from the 5' RACE reads. In the table there are about 1.4 million distinct CDR3 sequences, approximately 60% of which are singletons. The sequencing input was blood. The receptors originated from a man aged 18 to 29 in good health.

Concerning this clonotype: The junction departs from germline at one end; a sequencing error may be responsible. This sequence joins TRBV29-1 and TRBJ2-2, with D possibly matching TRBD2 (5 bases). The CDR3 consists of 13 residues. CDR1 is SQVTM and CDR2 is ANQGSEA in the germline V gene. CDR3: CSVELVSTGVLFF. In nucleotides, the CDR3 is TGCAGCGTTGAGTTGGTCTCTACCGGGGTGCTGTTTTTT.

This clonotype was observed a few times. The gene calls are TRBV29-1 and TRBJ1-2, with unresolved D. V was pared by 4 bases and J by 0 bases, with 15 bases between. The CDR3 has 15 amino acids. CDR1 is SQVTM and CDR2 is ANQGSEA in the germline V gene. This CDR3 reads CSVGPEAEANYGYTF. In DNA form, the CDR3 reads TGCAGCGTTGGGCCCGAGGCCGAAGCTAACTATGGCTACACCTTC. Variable domain in full (rest from reference TRBV29-1 and TRBJ1-2): SAVISQKPSRDICQRGTSLTIQCQVDSQVTMMFWYRQQPGQSLTLIATANQGSEATYESGFVIDKFPISRPNLTFSTLTVSNMSPEDSSIYLCSVGPEAEANYGYTFGSGTRLTVV.

This sequence joins TRBV5-6 and TRBJ1-1; D uncertain. This CDR3 contains 14 residues. CDR1 and CDR2 (germline): SGHDT, YYEEEE. V dropped 3 bases and J dropped 3 bases, with 12 bases sitting between them. The CDR3 coding sequence is TGTGCCAGCAGCTCGGCAGAGAGTTACACTGAAGCTTTCTTT. Protein product: CASSSAESYTEAFF.

The chain employs TRBV20-1 and TRBJ2-4, with 13 bases fitting TRBD2. The end of the DNA aligns better with TRBJ2-7, so the J call may be wrong. This CDR3 comprises 13 residues. Germline V CDR1 and CDR2: DFQATT, SNEGSKA (reference sequence). The CDR3 here is CSARTSGSREQYF. The DNA of the CDR3 is TGCAGTGCAAGGACTAGCGGGAGTCGCGAGCAGTACTTC.